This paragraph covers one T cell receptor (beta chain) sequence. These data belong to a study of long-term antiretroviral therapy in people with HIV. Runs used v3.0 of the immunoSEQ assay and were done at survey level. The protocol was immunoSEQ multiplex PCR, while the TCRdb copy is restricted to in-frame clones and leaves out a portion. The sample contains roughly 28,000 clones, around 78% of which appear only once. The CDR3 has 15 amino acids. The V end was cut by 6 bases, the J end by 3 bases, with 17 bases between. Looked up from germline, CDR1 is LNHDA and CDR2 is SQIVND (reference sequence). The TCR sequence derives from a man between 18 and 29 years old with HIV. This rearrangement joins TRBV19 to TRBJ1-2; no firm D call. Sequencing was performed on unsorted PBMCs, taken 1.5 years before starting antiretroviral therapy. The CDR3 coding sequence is TGTGCCAGTAGCAAGACCCAAAAATGGGACTATGGCTACACCTTC. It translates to CASSKTQKWDYGYTF.